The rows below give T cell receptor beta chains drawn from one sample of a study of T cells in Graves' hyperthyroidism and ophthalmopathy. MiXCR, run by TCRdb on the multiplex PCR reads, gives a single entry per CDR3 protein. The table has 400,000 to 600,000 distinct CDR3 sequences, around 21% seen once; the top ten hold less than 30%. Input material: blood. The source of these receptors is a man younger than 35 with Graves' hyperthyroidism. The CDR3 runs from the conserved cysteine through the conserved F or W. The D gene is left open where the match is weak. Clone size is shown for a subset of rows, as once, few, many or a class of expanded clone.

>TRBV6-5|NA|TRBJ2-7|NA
TGTGCCAGCAGTTACTCCTTCCCCAAGGACGAGCAGTACTTC
CASSYSFPKDEQYF
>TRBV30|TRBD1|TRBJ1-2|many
TGTGCCTGGAGTGACCCATCGGGACAGTTCTATGGCTACACCTTC
CAWSDPSGQFYGYTF
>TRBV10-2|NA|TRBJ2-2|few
TGCGCCAGCGGGCCGGACGGGGAGCTGTTTTTT
CASGPDGELFF
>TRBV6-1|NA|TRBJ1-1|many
TGTGCCAGCAGAACGACAGCGAACACTGAAGCTTTCTTT
CASRTTANTEAFF
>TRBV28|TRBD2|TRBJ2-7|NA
TGTGCCAGCAATCCCCGGATCGGGACTAGCAGTTACGAGCAGTACTTC
CASNPRIGTSSYEQYF
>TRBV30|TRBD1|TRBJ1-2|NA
TGTGCCTGGAGTGAAGGGGGCCATGGCTACACCTTC
CAWSEGGHGYTF
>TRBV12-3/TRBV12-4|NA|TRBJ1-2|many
TGTGCCAGCAGCCGGGACTTCTATGGCTACACCTTC
CASSRDFYGYTF
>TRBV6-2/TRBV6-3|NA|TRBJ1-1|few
TGTGCCAGCACCCCCCGCGGGGGGGTAGCTTTCTTT
CASTPRGGVAFF
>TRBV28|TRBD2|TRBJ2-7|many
TGTGCCAGCACCTTTCTAGCGGGGGGGCGCGACGAGCAGTACTTC
CASTFLAGGRDEQYF
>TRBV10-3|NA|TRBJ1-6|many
TGTGCCACCCGGGGGAACTATAATTCACCCCTCCACTTT
CATRGNYNSPLHF
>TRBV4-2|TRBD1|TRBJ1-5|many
TGTGCCAGCAGCCAAGAAGGCAGGGACAGTCAGCCCCAGCATTTT
CASSQEGRDSQPQHF
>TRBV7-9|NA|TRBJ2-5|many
TGTGCCAGCAGCTTAGGTCCATGGGAGACCCAGTACTTC
CASSLGPWETQYF
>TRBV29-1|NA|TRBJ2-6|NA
TGCAGCGTTGGGACTTCAGACTCTGGGGCCAACGTCCTGACTTTC
CSVGTSDSGANVLTF
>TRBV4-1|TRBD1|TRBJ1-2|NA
TGCGCCAGCAGCCAAGATGGAGCCGGGACAGTCTATGGCTACACCTTC
CASSQDGAGTVYGYTF
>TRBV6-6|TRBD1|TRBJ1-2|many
TGTGCCAGCAGTTTACATGGGACAGGACGATCTCTGGACTATGGCTACACCTTC
CASSLHGTGRSLDYGYTF
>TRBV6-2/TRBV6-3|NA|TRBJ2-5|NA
TGTGCCAGCAGTCCCTCGAGGCTCTGGGAGACCCAGTACTTC
CASSPSRLWETQYF
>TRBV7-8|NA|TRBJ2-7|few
TGTGCCAGCAGCTTAGCGTGGCAGGGTTCCTACGAGCAGTACTTC
CASSLAWQGSYEQYF
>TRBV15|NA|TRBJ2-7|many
TGTGCCACGCGACCGGAGGGGGGCGAGCAGTACTTC
CATRPEGGEQYF
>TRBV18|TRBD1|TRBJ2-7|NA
TGTGCCAGCTCACCACCGGGCTGGACAGGCCCCTACGAGCAGTACTTC
CASSPPGWTGPYEQYF
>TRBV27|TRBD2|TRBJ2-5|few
TGTGCCAGCAGCCCCGTGTGGGGCGGGGGGGGGGAGACCCAGTACTTC
CASSPVWGGGGETQYF
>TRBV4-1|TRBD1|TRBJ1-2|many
TGCGCCAGCAGCCAAGCGGCAGGGGCAGGGGGTGGCTACACCTTC
CASSQAAGAGGGYTF
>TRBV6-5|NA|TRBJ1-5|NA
TGTGCCAGCAGTTACTCGGGGGTAGCTGATCAGCCCCAGCATTTT
CASSYSGVADQPQHF
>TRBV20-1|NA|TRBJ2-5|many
TGCAGTGCCCCAAACGCGGACTCCCAAGGGACCCAGTACTTC
CSAPNADSQGTQYF
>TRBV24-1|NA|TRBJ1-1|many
TGTGCCACCAGTGATTCCTCTCTGGAGGAAGCTTTCTTT
CATSDSSLEEAFF
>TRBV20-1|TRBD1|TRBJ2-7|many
TGCAGTGCGCCCGGGACAGTCGATTACGAGCAGTACTTC
CSAPGTVDYEQYF
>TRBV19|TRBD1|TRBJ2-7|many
TGTGCCAGTAGCCCTGCCCACAGGGGCTCCCTCTACGAGCAGTACTTC
CASSPAHRGSLYEQYF
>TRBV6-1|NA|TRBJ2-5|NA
TGTGCCAGCAGTGAAGCGGTGAGGGGTGCACTCCAAGAGACCCAGTACTTC
CASSEAVRGALQETQYF
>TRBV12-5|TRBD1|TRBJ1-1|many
TGTGCTAGTGGTAATACAGGGGGCACTGAAGCTTTCTTT
CASGNTGGTEAFF
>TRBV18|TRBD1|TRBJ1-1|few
TGTGCCAGCTCAAACACACAGGGGGACACTGAAGCTTTCTTT
CASSNTQGDTEAFF
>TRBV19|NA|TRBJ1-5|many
TGTGCCAGTAAAACAGGAGGTCAGCCCCAGCATTTT
CASKTGGQPQHF
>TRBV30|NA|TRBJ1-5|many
TGTGCCTGGAGTGTAGGGACACCGGAGAAGCCCCAGCATTTT
CAWSVGTPEKPQHF
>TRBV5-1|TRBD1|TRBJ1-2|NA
TGCGCCAGCAGCTGGGGGACAGAAGCTAACTATGGCTACACCTTC
CASSWGTEANYGYTF
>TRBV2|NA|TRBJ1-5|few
TGTGCCAGCAGTACCCCAGGACAGCCCCAGCATTTT
CASSTPGQPQHF
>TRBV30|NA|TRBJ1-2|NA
TGTGCCTGGAGTGCTGGGGGGGGCCTCGGCTACACCTTC
CAWSAGGGLGYTF
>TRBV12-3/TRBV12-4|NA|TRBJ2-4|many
TGTGCCAGCAGTTTCAGTCCCGCGGGACAAGCCAAAAACATTCAGTACTTC
CASSFSPAGQAKNIQYF
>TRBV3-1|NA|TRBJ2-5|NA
TGTGCCAGCAGCCAAGATTTCGCCGCTCCCGAGACCCAGTACTTC
CASSQDFAAPETQYF
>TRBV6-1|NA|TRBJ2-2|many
TGTGCCAGCAGTGTCGTCGAGGGAGCCGGGGAGCTGTTTTTT
CASSVVEGAGELFF
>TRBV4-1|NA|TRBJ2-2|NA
TGCGCCAGCAGCAGTTACAGGGTAGAGGACACCGGGGAGCTGTTTTTT
CASSSYRVEDTGELFF
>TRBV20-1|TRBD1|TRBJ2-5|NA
TGCAGTGCGTCCGGGACAGGGATCCAAGAGACCCAGTACTTC
CSASGTGIQETQYF
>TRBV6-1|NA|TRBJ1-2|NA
TGTGCGAGCATGGGGTTGTTAGGGTATGGCTACACCTTC
CASMGLLGYGYTF
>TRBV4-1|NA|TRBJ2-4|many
TGCGCCAGCAGCCAAGTTCCGCCTATAATGAGAACCAAAAACATTCAGTACTTC
CASSQVPPIMRTKNIQYF
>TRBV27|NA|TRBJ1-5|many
TGTGCCAGCAGTGCCCTCGACAGTTACAATCAGCCCCAGCATTTT
CASSALDSYNQPQHF
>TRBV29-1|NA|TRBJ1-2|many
TGCAGCGTGGTGGAACTGATGGGATTGGGCTACACCTTC
CSVVELMGLGYTF
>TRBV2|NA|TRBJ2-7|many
TGTGCCAGCAGGGGGGAGTTCTACGAGCAGTACTTC
CASRGEFYEQYF
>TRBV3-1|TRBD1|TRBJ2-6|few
TGTGCCAGCAGCCCCGAGGGACAGCGATACTCTGGGGCCAACGTCCTGACTTTC
CASSPEGQRYSGANVLTF
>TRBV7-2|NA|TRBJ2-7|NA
TGTGCCAGCAGCTTAATGGACATGCCGACCTGGGAGCAGTACTTC
CASSLMDMPTWEQYF
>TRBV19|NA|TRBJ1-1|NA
TGTGCCAGTATTGGTTACAGGTTGGCGAACACTGAAGCTTTCTTT
CASIGYRLANTEAFF
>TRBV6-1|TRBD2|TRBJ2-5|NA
TGTGCCAGCAGTGATCTTAGACTAGCGGGGGGGAAGGAGACCCAGTACTTC
CASSDLRLAGGKETQYF
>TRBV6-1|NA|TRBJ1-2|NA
TGTGCCAGCAGAATTCCAGGGATTAACTATGGCTACACCTTC
CASRIPGINYGYTF
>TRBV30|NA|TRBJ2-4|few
TGTGCCTGGAGTTCCCGCGTTGAAAACATTCAGTACTTC
CAWSSRVENIQYF
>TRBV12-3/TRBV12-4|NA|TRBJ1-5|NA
TGTGCCAGCAGTTTCCGGGGTCCGAGTCAGCCCCAGCATTTT
CASSFRGPSQPQHF